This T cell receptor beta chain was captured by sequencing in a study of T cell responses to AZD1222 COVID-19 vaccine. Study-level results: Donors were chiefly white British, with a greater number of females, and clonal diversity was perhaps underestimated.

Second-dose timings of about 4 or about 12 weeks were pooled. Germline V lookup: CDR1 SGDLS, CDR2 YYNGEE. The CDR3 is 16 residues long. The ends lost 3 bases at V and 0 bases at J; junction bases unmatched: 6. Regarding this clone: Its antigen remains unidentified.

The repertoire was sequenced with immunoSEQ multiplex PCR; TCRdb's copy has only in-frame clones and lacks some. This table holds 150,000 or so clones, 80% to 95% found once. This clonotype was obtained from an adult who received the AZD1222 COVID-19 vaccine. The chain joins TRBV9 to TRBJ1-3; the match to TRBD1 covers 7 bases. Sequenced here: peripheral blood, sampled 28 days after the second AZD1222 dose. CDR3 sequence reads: CASSEGQLTSGNTIYF. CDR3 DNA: TGTGCCAGCAGCGAGGGACAGTTAACCTCTGGAAACACCATATATTTT.